Shown below are 22 T cell receptor beta chains from a single sample sequenced in a study of CD8+ T cells in alopecia areata (dated by TCRdb to between 2018 and 2020). The method behind the library was the immunoSEQ multiplex PCR assay. RNA was extracted from all samples and reverse transcribed into cDNA, which served as template for TCR sequencing. The table comes from immuneACCESS by way of TCRdb, which keeps in-frame sequences with V and J called. Part of the clones is missing from these tables; in studies checked, under half for an unresolved V gene and the rest for unknown reasons. The sample table shows 200,000 to 250,000 clones, and approximately 72% are seen once. 1% to 1.5% of the sample rests with the top ten. The treatment or condition label on this specimen signifies: oral pan-JAK inhibitor, 5-10 mg twice daily. The sample consisted of CD4+ T cells sorted from blood, taken between weeks 44 and 45, from a patient treated with tofacitinib. The receptors shown here come from a human donor with alopecia areata.

This chain's CDR3 is CSVTGPGRNEQFF. The CDR3 nucleotides read TGCAGCGTAACCGGGCCAGGGCGCAATGAGCAGTTCTTC. V gene TRBV29-1 combines with J gene TRBJ2-1; a possible D gene is TRBD1 (5 bases). Deletions cut 6 bases from V and 6 bases from J, with 15 bases between. CDR1 SQVTM and CDR2 ANQGSEA come from the germline V gene. CDR3 length equals 13 residues.

The rearrangement joins TRBV29-1 to TRBJ1-2, with 9 bases lining up with TRBD1. The trim removed 1 base at V and 3 bases at J, leaving 9 bases unmatched. The CDR3 sequence is 16 residues long. Per the germline V gene, CDR1 is SQVTM and CDR2 is ANQGSEA. In nucleotides, the CDR3 is TGCAGCGTTGAAGTACCTGCGGGACAGGGAGACTATGGCTACACCTTC. Its protein is CSVEVPAGQGDYGYTF.

This chain connects TRBV5-6 to TRBJ2-7; TRBD1 is a possible D gene (6 bases). V lost 4 bases, J lost 4 bases, and 9 bases lay in between. Germline values: CDR1 SGHDT, CDR2 YYEEEE. The CDR3 has 12 amino acids. The DNA for the CDR3 is TGTGCCAGCAGCCGCACAGGGTACGAGCAGTACTTC. It yields the protein CASSRTGYEQYF.

The chain is built from TRBV5-1 and TRBJ2-1; D is unclear. Looked up from germline, CDR1 is SGHRS and CDR2 is YFSETQ. CDR3 length: 15 amino acids. Trimming removed 0 bases from V and 7 bases from J, with 14 bases in between. In DNA, the CDR3 is TGCGCCAGCAGCTTGGTTCAGACAAAGGGAAATGAGCAGTTCTTC. It codes for CASSLVQTKGNEQFF. The variable domain in full, completed from reference TRBV5-1 and TRBJ2-1, reads KAGVTQTPRYLIKTRGQQVTLSCSPISGHRSVSWYQQTPGQGLQFLFEYFSETQRNKGNFPGRFSGRQFSNSRSEMNVSTLELGDSALYLCASSLVQTKGNEQFFGPGTRLTVL.

This sequence joins TRBV19 and TRBJ2-1, with a weak D call TRBD2 (5 bases). The V end was cut by 5 bases, the J end by 5 bases, with 13 bases between. Germline CDR1 and CDR2: LNHDA and SQIVND (reference sequence). There are 14 residues in the CDR3. DNA of the CDR3: TGTGCCAGTAGTTTAAGGCTAGCCCACAATGAGCAGTTCTTC. Protein sequence: CASSLRLAHNEQFF.

This clone is a singleton in its sample. The rearrangement joins TRBV29-1 to TRBJ1-1, with D perhaps matching TRBD1 (6 bases). Germline CDR1 is SQVTM and CDR2 is ANQGSEA. The CDR3 covers 14 residues. Trimming shortened V by 6 bases and J by 0 bases, and 14 bases separated the two germline ends. This CDR3 reads CSVRGQRMNTEAFF. The CDR3 nucleotides read TGCAGCGTGAGGGGACAACGAATGAACACTGAAGCTTTCTTT.

The CDR3, as DNA: TGTGCCAGCAGCCCAGAGTGGGACAGCCCGATGGGCAATGAGCAGTTCTTC. Encoded protein: CASSPEWDSPMGNEQFF. V is TRBV7-9 and J is TRBJ2-1, with TRBD1 matching 7 bases. V lost 5 bases to trimming and J lost 6 bases; unmatched junction nucleotides: 16. This CDR3 has 17 residues. CDR1 is SEHNR and CDR2 is FQNEAQ in the germline V gene (reference sequence).

This clone was seen a few times. The rearrangement uses TRBV6-5 and TRBJ1-5; TRBD1 agrees at 7 bases. CDR1 and CDR2 from the germline V gene are MNHEY and SVGAGI. The CDR3 totals 13 residues. The trim removed 7 bases at V and 6 bases at J, leaving 6 bases unmatched. The CDR3 region has the DNA TGTGCCAGCACGCCAGGGGGAGGTCAGCCCCAGCATTTT. Protein: CASTPGGGQPQHF.

CDR3 region: CASSSRDRYNEQFF. The DNA of the CDR3 is TGTGCCAGTAGTAGCCGGGACAGATACAATGAGCAGTTCTTC. The chain joins TRBV19 to TRBJ2-1; 7 bases line up with TRBD1. Germline trimming cut 4 bases from V and 4 bases from J; bases unmatched to any gene: 4. CDR3 length: 14 amino acids. Germline CDR1 and CDR2: LNHDA and SQIVND (reference sequence).

The V call is TRBV30, the J call TRBJ1-2; D possibly corresponds to TRBD1 (5 bases). The V end was cut by 5 bases, the J end by 1 base, with 14 bases between. Germline V CDR1 and CDR2: GTSNPN, SVGIG (reference sequence). CDR3 length: 14 residues. CDR3 amino acids: CAWGDSSNNYGYTF. In DNA, the CDR3 is TGTGCCTGGGGTGACAGTTCTAATAACTATGGCTACACCTTC.

The chain uses TRBV29-1 and TRBJ1-1; D unclear. V lost 2 bases, J lost 6 bases, and 16 bases lay in between. From germline, CDR1 is SQVTM and CDR2 ANQGSEA. The CDR3 length is 14 residues. CDR3 sequence (DNA): TGCAGCGTTGAAACCCCCGTACCTATACCTGAAGCTTTCTTT. Translating gives CSVETPVPIPEAFF.

V and J are TRBV7-2 and TRBJ1-2, with no clear D. The ends were cut back, 5 bases at V and 4 bases at J, with 11 bases in the middle. The CDR3 is 13 residues long. Germline values: CDR1 SGHTA, CDR2 FQGNSA. The CDR3 DNA is TGTGCCAGCAGCCCTGACCGGCTCTATGGCTACACCTTC. It codes for CASSPDRLYGYTF.

V is TRBV9 and J is TRBJ1-1; D is possibly TRBD1 (6 bases). The CDR3 length is 14 residues. The ends were cut back, 0 bases at V and 4 bases at J, with 10 bases in the middle. Germline V gene lookup returns CDR1 SGDLS and CDR2 YYNGEE. This chain's CDR3 is CASSVGPTGTEAFF. In DNA, the CDR3 is TGTGCCAGCAGCGTAGGTCCGACAGGCACTGAAGCTTTCTTT. The whole variable domain, filled in from reference TRBV9 and TRBJ1-1, reads DSGVTQTPKHLITATGQRVTLRCSPRSGDLSVYWYQQSLDQGLQFLIQYYNGEERAKGNILERFSAQQFPDLHSELNLSSLELGDSALYFCASSVGPTGTEAFFGQGTRLTVV.

This clone was picked up a small number of times. This chain joins TRBV2 and TRBJ2-7, with a possible D match to TRBD2 (5 bases). Trimming cost V 7 bases and J 9 bases, with 19 bases left between them. The CDR3 is 13 amino acids. The germline V gene has CDR1 SNHLY and CDR2 FYNNEI. The chain's CDR3 is CASMVLAPGWQYF. The DNA for the CDR3 is TGTGCCAGCATGGTATTGGCTCCGGGGTGGCAGTACTTC.

The V call is TRBV29-1, the J call TRBJ2-7; TRBD1 might be the D (5 bases). V lost 5 bases and J 0 bases, leaving 14 bases between the germline ends. This CDR3 has 14 residues. The germline CDR1 and CDR2 sequences are SQVTM and ANQGSEA. The CDR3 sequence is CSVSWTSSSYEQYF. The CDR3 nucleotides are TGCAGCGTTTCCTGGACATCGAGCTCCTACGAGCAGTACTTC.

This clone has more than one count but fewer than ten. This chain uses TRBV5-1 with TRBJ2-5; TRBD1 agrees at 9 bases. Germline trimming cut 1 base from V and 2 bases from J; bases unmatched to any gene: 6. The germline V gene encodes CDR1 SGHRS and CDR2 YFSETQ. This CDR3 is 16 amino acids long. As DNA, the CDR3 is TGCGCCAGCAGCTTGACGGGACAGGGAGGACAAGAGACCCAGTACTTC. Protein: CASSLTGQGGQETQYF. Together with reference TRBV5-1 and TRBJ2-5, the CDR3 gives the full variable domain: KAGVTQTPRYLIKTRGQQVTLSCSPISGHRSVSWYQQTPGQGLQFLFEYFSETQRNKGNFPGRFSGRQFSNSRSEMNVSTLELGDSALYLCASSLTGQGGQETQYFGPGTRLLVL.

The chain joins TRBV5-1 to TRBJ1-5; 7 bases are shared with TRBD1. Per the germline V gene, CDR1 is SGHRS and CDR2 is YFSETQ. The J segment lost 5 bases and the V segment lost 4 bases, leaving 3 bases of the junction unmatched. This CDR3 is 13 amino acids long. The CDR3 sequence: CASSRTGDQPQHF. In DNA form, the CDR3 reads TGCGCCAGCAGCCGTACAGGGGATCAGCCCCAGCATTTT.

The chain is built from TRBV2 and TRBJ2-3; 9 bases match TRBD2. Per the germline V gene, CDR1 is SNHLY and CDR2 is FYNNEI. The CDR3 covers 16 residues. V gave up 6 bases and J gave up 2 bases; unmatched junction bases: 9. CDR3 coding DNA: TGTGCCAGCAGGCGACTAAGCGGGGGGCCCACAGATACGCAGTATTTT. Its protein product is CASRRLSGGPTDTQYF.

This clone has just one count. J is TRBJ2-7 and V is TRBV6-6; 8 bases fit TRBD1. Germline V gene sequence: CDR1 MNHNY, CDR2 SVGAGI (reference sequence). The length of the CDR3 is 15 residues. The V gene end was trimmed by 7 bases and the J gene end by 1 base; junction bases not matched to a gene: 9. The CDR3 loop reads CASTPDRVRSYEQYF. In DNA form, the CDR3 reads TGTGCCAGCACCCCGGACAGGGTCCGTTCCTACGAGCAGTACTTC.

The V gene is TRBV29-1, the J gene TRBJ1-1; D uncertain. V lost 1 base to trimming and J lost 1 base, with 10 bases between them. Germline CDR1 is SQVTM and CDR2 is ANQGSEA. This CDR3 has 14 amino acids. The CDR3, as DNA: TGCAGCGTTGAAGTTGGCGGTAGGAACACTGAAGCTTTCTTT. Translation: CSVEVGGRNTEAFF.

The chain combines TRBV11-2 with TRBJ2-1, with 10 nucleotides matching TRBD2. The CDR3 extends over 16 amino acids. Germline loops: CDR1 SGHAT, CDR2 FQNNGV. V lost 5 bases, J lost 10 bases, and 14 bases stayed unmatched. CDR3 nucleotide sequence: TGTGCCAGCAGCCCCAGGACTAGCGGCCTTGGGGAGGAGCAGTTCTTC. Amino acid sequence: CASSPRTSGLGEEQFF.

The rearrangement links TRBV7-7 to TRBJ2-5, with 8 bases lining up with TRBD1. CDR1 and CDR2 (germline): SSHAT, FNYEAQ (reference sequence). The CDR3 is made up of 14 amino acids. V trimming: 5 bases; J trimming: 3 bases; junction bases outside the gene matches: 5. CDR3 sequence reads: CASSPTGGKETQYF. The DNA of the CDR3 is TGTGCCAGCAGCCCCACAGGGGGTAAAGAGACCCAGTACTTC.